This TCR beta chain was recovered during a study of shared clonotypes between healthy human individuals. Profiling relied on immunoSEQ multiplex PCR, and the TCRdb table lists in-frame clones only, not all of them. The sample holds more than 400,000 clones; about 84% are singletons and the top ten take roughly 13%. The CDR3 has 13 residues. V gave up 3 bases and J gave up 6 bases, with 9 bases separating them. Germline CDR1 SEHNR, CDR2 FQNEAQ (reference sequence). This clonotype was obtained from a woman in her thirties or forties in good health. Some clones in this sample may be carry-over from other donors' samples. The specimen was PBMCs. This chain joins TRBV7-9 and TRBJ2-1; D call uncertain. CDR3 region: CASSFRWSNEQFF. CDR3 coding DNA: TGTGCCAGCAGCTTTAGATGGTCCAATGAGCAGTTCTTC.